The rows below give T cell receptor beta chains drawn from one sample of a study of PD-L1 blockade in urothelial cancer. TCRdb's copy holds only in-frame clones and misses some; the assay was immunoSEQ multiplex PCR. In the table there are about 43,000 clones, 83% of which are singletons. The starting material was PBMCs, obtained around atezolizumab (anti-PD-L1) treatment. The receptors come from a man between 60 and 75 years old with urothelial cancer. Each CDR3 is given with its conserved first and last residue. The D gene is left open where the match is weak. Clone size is shown for a subset of rows, as once, few, many or a class of expanded clone.

d_call	clone_size	v_call	j_call	cdr3_aa	cdr3_nt
TRBD2	NA	TRBV7-2	TRBJ2-2	CASSLAGGIPGELFF	TGTGCCAGCAGTTTAGCGGGGGGTATACCCGGGGAGCTGTTTTTT
NA	few	TRBV10-2	TRBJ2-7	CASIPSAVSYEQYF	TGCGCCAGCATCCCCTCAGCGGTATCCTACGAGCAGTACTTC
TRBD1	NA	TRBV28	TRBJ1-2	CASSFIGTGIANYGYTF	TGTGCCAGCAGTTTTATCGGGACAGGGATCGCTAACTATGGCTACACCTTC
TRBD1	NA	TRBV28	TRBJ1-5	CASRLRQGRYSNQPQHF	TGTGCCAGCAGACTGAGACAGGGCCGATATAGCAATCAGCCCCAGCATTTT
NA	NA	TRBV6-6	TRBJ1-3	CASRDTGSGNTIYF	TGTGCCAGCCGGGACACAGGCTCTGGAAACACCATATATTTT
NA	once	TRBV5-1	TRBJ2-7	CASSLAYGGNYEQYF	TGCGCCAGCAGCTTGGCCTACGGCGGAAACTACGAGCAGTACTTC
NA	once	TRBV5-1	TRBJ2-1	CASSSGLGGALYNEQFF	TGCGCCAGCAGCTCCGGCCTGGGCGGGGCCTTATACAATGAGCAGTTCTTC
TRBD2	NA	TRBV5-1	TRBJ2-1	CATGLAGGPFNEQFF	TGCGCCACCGGACTAGCGGGGGGGCCTTTCAATGAGCAGTTCTTC
TRBD1	few	TRBV27	TRBJ1-5	CASRRTGVLGNQPQHF	TGTGCCAGCAGGCGGACAGGGGTGTTGGGCAATCAGCCCCAGCATTTT
NA	NA	TRBV19	TRBJ1-5	CASSIYRANLNQPQHF	TGTGCCAGTAGTATATACAGGGCAAACTTAAATCAGCCCCAGCATTTT
NA	NA	TRBV19	TRBJ2-1	CASSPDPWEAGNEQFF	TGTGCCAGTAGCCCAGACCCATGGGAGGCAGGCAATGAGCAGTTCTTC
NA	NA	TRBV19	TRBJ1-2	CASSIAWGWGYTF	TGTGCCAGTAGTATAGCTTGGGGCTGGGGCTACACCTTC
TRBD1	NA	TRBV7-9	TRBJ1-2	CASSSPYGRTGGPHGYTF	TGTGCCAGCAGCTCGCCTTACGGTCGGACAGGGGGCCCCCATGGCTACACCTTC
NA	NA	TRBV2	TRBJ2-7	CASSRSEQYF	TGTGCCAGCAGTCGTTCCGAGCAGTACTTC
NA	NA	TRBV2	TRBJ2-3	CASSLEADTQYF	TGTGCCAGCAGTCTGGAGGCGGATACGCAGTATTTT
NA	NA	TRBV4-1	TRBJ2-1	CASSQDTRTLWNEQFF	TGCGCCAGCAGCCAAGATACCCGAACATTGTGGAATGAGCAGTTCTTC
NA	once	TRBV27	TRBJ1-1	CASSASGVRITEAFF	TGTGCCAGCAGTGCCTCAGGGGTGCGGATCACTGAAGCTTTCTTT
NA	NA	TRBV5-1	TRBJ2-1	CASTKEPSYNEQFF	TGCGCCAGCACCAAAGAGCCCTCCTACAATGAGCAGTTCTTC
NA	NA	TRBV19	TRBJ2-1	CASSIPQALRDEQFF	TGTGCCAGTAGTATACCCCAGGCTTTGAGAGATGAGCAGTTCTTC
NA	NA	TRBV7-8	TRBJ1-4	CASSLGRNEKLFF	TGTGCCAGCAGCTTAGGCCGGAATGAAAAACTGTTTTTT